The 11 T cell receptor beta chains given below trace back to one sample, sequenced in a study of T cell responses to AZD1222 COVID-19 vaccine. The repertoire was sequenced with immunoSEQ multiplex PCR; TCRdb's copy has only in-frame clones and lacks some. This table has around 72,000 clones, roughly 82% appearing once. The sample consisted of peripheral blood, taken on day 0 of AZD1222 vaccination. The receptors stem from an adult in good health.

The rearrangement uses TRBV2 and TRBJ2-7; 11 bases match TRBD1. Germline V CDR1 and CDR2: SNHLY, FYNNEI. Losses at the gene ends were 6 bases for V and 4 bases for J; bases not matched to a gene: 5. This CDR3 has 14 residues. CDR3 sequence reads: CASRAGTGGYEQYF. Written as DNA, the CDR3 is TGTGCCAGCAGAGCCGGGACAGGGGGGTACGAGCAGTACTTC. The whole variable domain, remainder taken from reference TRBV2 and TRBJ2-7, is EPEVTQTPSHQVTQMGQEVILRCVPISNHLYFYWYRQILGQKVEFLVSFYNNEISEKSEIFDDQFSVERPDGSNFTLKIRSTKLEDSAMYFCASRAGTGGYEQYFGPGTRLTVT.

This chain connects TRBV11-1 to TRBJ1-1; possibly TRBD1 for D (5 bases). The CDR3 has 13 residues. Deletions cut 4 bases from V and 3 bases from J, with 9 bases between. CDR1 and CDR2 from the germline V gene are SGHAT and FQDESV (reference sequence). CDR3 coding DNA: TGTGCCAGCAGCTCCGCAGGGTACACTGAAGCTTTCTTT. The encoded protein is CASSSAGYTEAFF. The full variable domain, with the rest looked up from reference TRBV11-1 and TRBJ1-1, is EAEVAQSPRYKITEKSQAVAFWCDPISGHATLYWYRQILGQGPELLVQFQDESVVDDSQLPKDRFSAERLKGVDSTLKIQPAELGDSAMYLCASSSAGYTEAFFGQGTRLTVV.

This clone occurred once. The V gene is TRBV2, the J gene TRBJ1-5, with D hard to call. The CDR3 is 12 residues long. V was clipped by 0 bases and J by 9 bases, with 6 bases between them. CDR1 is SNHLY and CDR2 is FYNNEI in the germline V gene. CDR3 in DNA: TGTGCCAGCAGTGAAGCGATGCTGCCCCAGCATTTT. Protein sequence: CASSEAMLPQHF.

V and J are TRBV25-1 and TRBJ1-2; D remains ambiguous. This CDR3 has 15 amino acids. Germline lookup yields CDR1 MGHDK and CDR2 SYGVNS. With 1 base removed from V and 3 bases from J, the gap between germline ends came to 12 bases. CDR3 in DNA: TGTGCCAGCAGTGAATTGGAAGGAGGGTACTATGGCTACACCTTC. Encoded protein: CASSELEGGYYGYTF.

This chain joins TRBV9 and TRBJ1-4, with 11 bases aligning to TRBD1. This CDR3 region has 15 residues. V trimming: 4 bases; J trimming: 7 bases; junction bases outside the gene matches: 6. Germline lookup yields CDR1 SGDLS and CDR2 YYNGEE. CDR3 region: CASSPGQGAGEKLFF. CDR3 DNA: TGTGCCAGCAGCCCCGGACAGGGGGCCGGTGAAAAACTGTTTTTT. Complete variable domain (other parts from reference TRBV9 and TRBJ1-4): DSGVTQTPKHLITATGQRVTLRCSPRSGDLSVYWYQQSLDQGLQFLIQYYNGEERAKGNILERFSAQQFPDLHSELNLSSLELGDSALYFCASSPGQGAGEKLFFGSGTQLSVL.

The rearrangement joins TRBV7-2 to TRBJ1-2; tentatively, D is TRBD1 (5 bases). In germline, CDR1 is SGHTA, CDR2 FQGNSA. The CDR3 has 14 residues. Trimming took 5 bases from V and 5 from J, leaving 15 bases between them. CDR3 region: CASSPSGRVYGYTF. Written as DNA, the CDR3 is TGTGCCAGCAGCCCCTCCGGCAGGGTTTATGGCTACACCTTC.

The chain is built from TRBV5-5 and TRBJ1-1, with TRBD1 matching over 8 bases. The V gene's germline CDR1 is SGHKS and CDR2 YYEKEE (reference sequence). Trimming removed 6 bases from V and 6 bases from J; junction bases left unmatched: 7. CDR3 size: 13 residues. The DNA for the CDR3 is TGTGCCAGCACCCCCTTGGACAGGGCTGAAGCTTTCTTT. This sequence encodes CASTPLDRAEAFF.

The rearrangement uses TRBV5-5 and TRBJ1-3, with a weak D call TRBD1 (5 bases). V was trimmed by 4 bases and J by 4 bases, leaving 12 bases between them. CDR3 length equals 14 residues. Germline CDR1 reads SGHKS; CDR2 reads YYEKEE (reference sequence). CDR3 in amino acids: CASSLRVSGNTIYF. The CDR3 DNA is TGTGCCAGCAGCCTCAGGGTTTCAGGAAACACCATATATTTT.

V and J are TRBV6-6 and TRBJ1-1, with 7 bases fitting TRBD1. The CDR3 is 16 residues long. Germline V gives CDR1 MNHNY, CDR2 SVGAGI (reference sequence). With V trimmed by 2 bases and J by 2 bases, 8 bases remained unmatched. CDR3 region: CASSYPRQGGNTEAFF. As DNA, the CDR3 is TGTGCCAGCAGTTACCCCCGGCAGGGGGGAAACACTGAAGCTTTCTTT.

This clone was seen only a few times. The chain carries TRBV7-3 and TRBJ1-1, with unresolved D. The germline V gene encodes CDR1 SGHTA and CDR2 FQGTGA. Trimming pared 5 bases from V and 1 base from J, leaving 11 bases between. The CDR3 length is 14 residues. CDR3 region: CASSPAETNTEAFF. The CDR3 DNA sequence: TGTGCCAGCAGCCCGGCGGAAACGAACACTGAAGCTTTCTTT.

The chain is built from TRBV12-5 and TRBJ1-5; D remains unclear. The CDR3 has 13 amino acids. Germline V gene sequence: CDR1 LGHNT, CDR2 FRNRAP. V was clipped by 5 bases and J by 1 base, with 6 bases between them. The CDR3 nucleotides are TGTGCTAGTGGTCCGGAGAGCAATCAGCCCCAGCATTTT. Translation: CASGPESNQPQHF.